Included here is one T cell receptor (beta chain) sequence, with context. Its specific antigen is unknown. The input lacks base qualities; no much larger clone sits a single base away. This sample was included in a study of T cell responses to AZD1222 COVID-19 vaccine (dated by TCRdb to the early 2020s). Some background on the complete study: AZD1222 recipients given second doses at about 4 weeks or at about 12 weeks were pooled, since spike-specific TCR depth and breadth were not found to differ between the two schedules. A total of over 230 trial participants underwent TCR sequencing, of whom approximately 210 received two doses of AZD1222 and 26 received two doses of the MenACWY control vaccine. Trial participants were enrolled into age subgroups of 18-55, 56-69 and 70-plus years, which contained about 150, 27 and 61 TCR-sequenced participants, respectively.

The time point tag for this specimen amounts to: baseline before first vaccination. Vaccinee samples were obtained from the UK trials COV001 and COV002, which included a single-blind randomized controlled phase 2/3 trial of AZD1222 (ChAdOx1 nCoV-19) in healthy adults. Trial participant PBMC samples were collected at day 0 and day 28 after the second dose for TCRbeta chain sequencing. The CDR3 covers 15 residues, taking in both the cysteine and the phenylalanine. This entry keeps only the CDR3 DNA: 45 bases, framed from base 1. Reading the germline V gene (reference sequence) gives CDR1 PRHDT and CDR2 FYEKMQ. V and J are truncated by 5 bases and 0 bases respectively, leaving an intervening sequence of 11 bases. The CDR3 regions of human TCRbeta chains were analyzed by immunosequencing. The study's own analysis went as follows. TCRs in the repertoires were compared against a reference library of SARS-CoV-2-specific TCRs that had been generated with the MIRA antigen-specificity platform. Breadth was defined as the fraction of unique TCRs that were SARS-CoV-2-associated, and depth was defined as the fraction of total T cells that were SARS-CoV-2-associated. Using the MIRA data, each spike-specific TCR was mapped to the spike region that the TCR reacts to and placed in a CD4 or CD8 class. Log10-transformed breadth and depth values were compared by one-way ANOVA with Sidak's multiple comparisons tests. Held by TCRdb, this immuneACCESS table contains in-frame sequences only and omits some clones. Under half of the omission traces to an unresolved V gene where checked; the cause of the rest is unknown. V and J calls and clone size are as listed in that table; D and trimming were resolved from the DNA. Counted in this sample were 250,000 or so clones; approximately 93% of them appeared once. 0.55% of the sample goes to the ten largest clones.

General conclusions and limits of the study: After two AZD1222 doses, both the breadth and the depth of spike-specific TCRs were significantly higher than at day 0 and than in MenACWY recipients. Only five to seven AZD1222 recipients were SARS-CoV-2 seropositive at baseline, limiting conclusions about previously exposed vaccinees. CD4 TCRs associated with the vaccine covered the entire spike protein, and the dominant responses were in regions 160-218 and 743-854. No day 14 peak-response samples were available, so repertoires were characterized only after the peak T cell response. Participants were mostly white British and included more females than males, and it was suggested by the authors that clonal diversity may have been underestimated. Epitopes outside the regions mutated in the B.1.351 and B.1.1.7 variants were reportedly recognized by nearly half of the unique spike-specific TCRs. In the small 56-69-year group, the increase in depth fell short of significance, most likely because of low power.

The chain uses TRBV13 and TRBJ1-5; the D gene is unclear. The sequence was collected from an adult in good health. The source was peripheral blood, collected on day 0 of AZD1222 vaccination. Here is the DNA: TGTGCCAGCAGCATCGGGGAGAATAGCAATCAGCCCCAGCATTTT. It translates as CASSIGENSNQPQHF.